This T cell receptor beta chain was sequenced for a study of T cell changes during pregnancy in multiple sclerosis. Sequencing was performed with immunoSEQ multiplex PCR; in TCRdb, only in-frame clones are kept and a portion is missing. Seen here are around 95,000 clones, over 85% observed once, and the top ten hold about 1.7%. CDR1 is SEHNR and CDR2 is FQNEAQ in the germline V gene (reference sequence). This CDR3 comprises 13 residues. Trimming removed 1 base from V and 8 bases from J, with 9 bases in between. The clonotype was recovered from a female donor in good health, enrolled as a control in a pregnancy study. This chain uses TRBV7-9 with TRBJ2-1; D ambiguous. Sequencing was performed on peripheral blood, taken after pregnancy. CDR3 amino acids: CASSLVYFDEQFF. CDR3 sequence (DNA): TGTGCCAGCAGCTTAGTTTATTTCGATGAGCAGTTCTTC. The variable domain in full, completed from reference TRBV7-9 and TRBJ2-1, reads DTGVSQNPRHKITKRGQNVTFRCDPISEHNRLYWYRQTLGQGPEFLTYFQNEAQLEKSRLLSDRFSAERPKGSFSTLEIQRTEQGDSAMYLCASSLVYFDEQFFGPGTRLTVL.